This TCR beta chain was sequenced in a study of shared T cell receptors in the human thymus. The V and J ends lost 3 bases and 9 bases, in that order; junction bases with no gene match: 10. From germline, CDR1 is LNHNV and CDR2 YYDKDF (reference sequence). This CDR3 spans 15 amino acids. Sequencing was performed with immunoSEQ multiplex PCR; in TCRdb, only in-frame clones are kept and a portion is missing. The top ten hold 0.0085% to 0.012% of the sample, which has some 720,000 clones, around 89% seen once. This sample was also put to use in a study of human thymus T cells. From that paper: Corrective heart surgery yielded resections, and these provided the thymus tissue. Gene usage (both V and J) appeared biased in thymic and blood repertoires. Related research found strongly overlapping thymic repertoires in unrelated individuals.

The TCR was taken from a boy in the first two years of life with a congenital heart defect. V usage is TRBV15 and J usage is TRBJ1-5; 8 nucleotides agree with TRBD1. The sample consisted of thymocytes. DNA for the CDR3: TGTGCCACCAGCAGGGGACAGGCCTTAGGGGGGCCCCAGCATTTT. Amino acid sequence: CATSRGQALGGPQHF. Full variable domain (remainder filled in from reference TRBV15 and TRBJ1-5): DAMVIQNPRYQVTQFGKPVTLSCSQTLNHNVMYWYQQKSSQAPKLLFHYYDKDFNNEADTPDNFQSRRPNTSFCFLDIRSPGLGDTAMYLCATSRGQALGGPQHFGDGTRLSIL.